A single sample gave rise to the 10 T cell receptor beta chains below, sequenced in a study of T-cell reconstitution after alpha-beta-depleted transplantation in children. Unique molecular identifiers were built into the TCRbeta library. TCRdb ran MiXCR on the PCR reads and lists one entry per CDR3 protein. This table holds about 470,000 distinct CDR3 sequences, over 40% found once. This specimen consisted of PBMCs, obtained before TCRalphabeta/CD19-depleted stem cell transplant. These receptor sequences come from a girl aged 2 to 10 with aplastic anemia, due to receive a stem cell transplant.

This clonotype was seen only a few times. DNA of the CDR3: TGTGCCAGCAGCCAAGAAAGCTTCAGAGGGGGGGAGACCCAGTACTTC. Protein product: CASSQESFRGGETQYF. The chain couples TRBV4-2 to TRBJ2-5, with D perhaps given as TRBD1 or TRBD2 (6 bases each). The CDR3 length is 16 residues. V was shortened by 0 bases and J by 5 bases, with 16 bases between the two germline ends. Germline V gene data show CDR1 as LGHNA and CDR2 as YNFKEQ.

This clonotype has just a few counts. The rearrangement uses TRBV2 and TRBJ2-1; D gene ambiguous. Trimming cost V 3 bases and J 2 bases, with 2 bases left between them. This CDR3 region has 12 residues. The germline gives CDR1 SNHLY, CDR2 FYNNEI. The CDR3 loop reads CASSEAYNEQFF. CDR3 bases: TGTGCCAGCAGTGAGGCCTACAATGAGCAGTTCTTC.

CDR3 sequence: CSVEARTSGRPSTDTQYF. CDR3 coding DNA: TGCAGCGTTGAAGCCCGGACTAGCGGAAGACCTAGCACAGATACGCAGTATTTT. The chain links TRBV29-1 to TRBJ2-3; 10 nucleotides align to TRBD2. J lost 0 bases, V lost 1 base, and 10 bases had no gene match. This CDR3 contains 18 residues. Germline V gene lookup returns CDR1 SQVTM and CDR2 ANQGSEA.

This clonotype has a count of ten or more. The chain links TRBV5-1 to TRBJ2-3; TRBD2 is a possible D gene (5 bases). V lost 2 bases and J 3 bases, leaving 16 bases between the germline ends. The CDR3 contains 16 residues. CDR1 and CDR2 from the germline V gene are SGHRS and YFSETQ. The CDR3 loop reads CASSFDSREWTDTQYF. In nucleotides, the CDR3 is TGCGCCAGCAGCTTCGATTCGAGGGAGTGGACAGATACGCAGTATTTT. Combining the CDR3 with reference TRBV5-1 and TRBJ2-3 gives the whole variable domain KAGVTQTPRYLIKTRGQQVTLSCSPISGHRSVSWYQQTPGQGLQFLFEYFSETQRNKGNFPGRFSGRQFSNSRSEMNVSTLELGDSALYLCASSFDSREWTDTQYFGPGTRLTVL.

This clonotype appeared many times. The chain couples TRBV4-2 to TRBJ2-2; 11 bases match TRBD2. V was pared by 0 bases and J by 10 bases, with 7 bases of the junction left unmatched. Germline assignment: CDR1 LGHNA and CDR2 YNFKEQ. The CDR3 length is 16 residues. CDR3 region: CASSQEVAGGVTELFF. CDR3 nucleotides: TGTGCCAGCAGCCAAGAGGTAGCGGGAGGGGTGACGGAGCTGTTTTTT.

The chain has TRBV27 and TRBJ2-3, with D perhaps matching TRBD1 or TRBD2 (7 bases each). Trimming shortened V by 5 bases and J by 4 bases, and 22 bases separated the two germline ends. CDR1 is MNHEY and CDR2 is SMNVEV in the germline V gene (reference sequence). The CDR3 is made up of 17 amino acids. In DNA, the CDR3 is TGTGCCAGCAGTACCTGGTCAGGGGGGGCCAGGGCAGATACGCAGTATTTT. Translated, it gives CASSTWSGGARADTQYF.

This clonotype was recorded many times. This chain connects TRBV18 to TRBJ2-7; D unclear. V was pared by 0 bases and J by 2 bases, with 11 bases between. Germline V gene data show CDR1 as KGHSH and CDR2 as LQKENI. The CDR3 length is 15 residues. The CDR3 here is CASSPPIGPTYEQYF. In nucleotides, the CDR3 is TGTGCCAGCTCACCACCCATAGGACCCACCTACGAGCAGTACTTC.

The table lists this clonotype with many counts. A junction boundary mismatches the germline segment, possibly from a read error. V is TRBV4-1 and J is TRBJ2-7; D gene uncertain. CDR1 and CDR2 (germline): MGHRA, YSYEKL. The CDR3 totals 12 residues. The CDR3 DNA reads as TGTGCCAGCAGCCAAACCGGTTACGAGCAGTACTTC. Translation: CASSQTGYEQYF.

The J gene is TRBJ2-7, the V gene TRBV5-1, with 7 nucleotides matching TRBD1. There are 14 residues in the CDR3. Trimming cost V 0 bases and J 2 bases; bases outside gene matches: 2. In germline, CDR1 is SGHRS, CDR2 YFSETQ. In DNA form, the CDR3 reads TGCGCCAGCAGCTTGGGGGGACAGCCCTACGAGCAGTACTTC. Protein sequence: CASSLGGQPYEQYF.

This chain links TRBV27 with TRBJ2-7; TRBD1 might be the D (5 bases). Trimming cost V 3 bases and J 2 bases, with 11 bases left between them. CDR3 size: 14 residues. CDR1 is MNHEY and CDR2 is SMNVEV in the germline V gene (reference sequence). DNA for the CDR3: TGTGCCAGCAGTTTTCAGGGAACCCCCTACGAGCAGTACTTC. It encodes CASSFQGTPYEQYF.